This TCR beta chain derives from a study of blood T cell repertoires in COVID-19. Overall study context: Spain, Italy and the United States supplied samples that represented acute and convalescent COVID-19. PBMCs, B-cell-depleted T cells, or T cells were the source of the cDNA or gDNA that made up the material.

This CDR3 is 12 amino acids long. V lost 3 bases to trimming and J lost 5 bases, with 4 bases between them. Germline CDR1 MNHEY, CDR2 SVGAGI. In the original processing: How many nucleated cells were present was estimated from reference gene primer amplification. The protocol was immunoSEQ multiplex PCR, while the TCRdb copy is restricted to in-frame clones and leaves out a portion. The DNA gave D and trimming, while V, J and clone size come from that table. Here the sample spans roughly 290,000 clones, 90% being singletons. During active infection, Seattle patients enrolled and were then monitored through disease.

The chain recombines TRBV6-5 with TRBJ2-2; D remains ambiguous. This TCR was recovered from a young woman with COVID-19, enrolled during active disease. Sequencing input: peripheral blood. The CDR3 DNA follows: TGTGCCAGCAGTTATCAAACCGGGGAGCTGTTTTTT. Translating gives CASSYQTGELFF.